This T cell receptor beta chain is drawn from a study of T cell responses to AZD1222 COVID-19 vaccine. Points from the study as a whole: In a largely white British group with more females than males, clonal diversity was possibly underestimated. Repertoires were obtained solely post-peak T cell response. Two AZD1222 doses significantly raised spike-specific TCR breadth and depth over controls.

This table comes from immunoSEQ multiplex PCR, and its TCRdb copy is limited to in-frame clones, with some not included. The sample comprises about 110,000 clones, 80% to 95% of which are singletons, and 8.5% to 10% rests with the top ten. This clone was recorded once. The target antigen is unknown. The CDR3 covers 13 residues. Germline loops: CDR1 KGHSH, CDR2 LQKENI. The ends were cut back, 2 bases at V and 4 bases at J, with 6 bases in the middle. Specimen: peripheral blood, collected 28 days after the second AZD1222 dose. The rearrangement joins TRBV18 to TRBJ1-3; D is undetermined. This receptor was obtained from an adult who received the AZD1222 COVID-19 vaccine. CDR3 amino acids: CASSPVEGNTIYF. DNA of the CDR3: TGTGCCAGCTCACCAGTCGAGGGAAACACCATATATTTT.